This TCR beta chain comes out of a study of T cell responses to AZD1222 COVID-19 vaccine. Study-wide results and caveats: Females outnumbered males among donors, who were mostly white British; clonal diversity was possibly underestimated. Of the AZD1222 recipients, only 5 to 7 were seropositive at baseline.

For this clone: Its antigen is currently unknown.

The CDR3 is 14 amino acids. In germline, CDR1 is MNHEY, CDR2 SVGAGI. V was clipped by 4 bases and J by 6 bases, with 16 bases between them. Clones were sequenced by immunoSEQ multiplex PCR, and TCRdb holds only the in-frame ones, with some missing. The sample consists of under 200,000 clones, about 92% of them appearing once. V usage is TRBV6-5 and J usage is TRBJ2-7; D may be TRBD2 (5 bases). This receptor was taken from an adult who received the MenACWY meningococcal vaccine as a control. Sequenced material: peripheral blood, taken 28 days after the second dose of the MenACWY control vaccine. The CDR3 DNA follows: TGTGCCAGCAGTTCGGGCGCGAGCGGCGGCGAGCAGTACTTC. It encodes CASSSGASGGEQYF.